This T cell receptor (beta chain) was retrieved from a study of post-analysis software for immune sequencing data. Study in general: Progressive-relapsing, secondary progressive and relapsing-remitting multiple sclerosis were among the disease courses included.

J gave up 8 bases and V 6 bases, and 5 bases lay outside the gene matches. Per germline, CDR1 SQVTM and CDR2 ANQGSEA. The CDR3 covers 12 residues. The study's findings and limits: In patients, TRBV5-6, TRBV5-1 and TRBV20-1 belonged to five TRBV segments found more frequently than in controls. Significantly lower normalized Chao1 diversity was found in patients with multiple sclerosis relative to controls. Samples from one preparation batch, clustered by F measure, grouped strongly together.

Worth noting for this clonotype: No antigen is known for it.

The TCR beta cDNA libraries carried unique molecular identifiers. Out of 1 to 10 million T cells, about 520,000 cDNA molecules were generated. A single record per CDR3 protein comes from TCRdb applying MiXCR to the PCR reads. The sample comprises some 890,000 distinct CDR3 sequences, about 57% of which are singletons, and around 4.5% rests with the top ten. The chain recombines TRBV29-1 with TRBJ1-5; 9 nucleotides line up with TRBD1. Material: blood. The receptor comes from a girl between 5 and 17 years old with multiple sclerosis. The CDR3 loop reads CSVRDRDKPQHF. CDR3 nucleotide sequence: TGCAGCGTCCGGGACAGGGATAAGCCCCAGCATTTT. Full variable domain (rest looked up from reference TRBV29-1 and TRBJ1-5): SAVISQKPSRDICQRGTSLTIQCQVDSQVTMMFWYRQQPGQSLTLIATANQGSEATYESGFVIDKFPISRPNLTFSTLTVSNMSPEDSSIYLCSVRDRDKPQHFGDGTRLSIL.